Below are 14 T cell receptor beta chains sequenced from a single sample in a study of blood T cells in healthy people across ages. Through a sample-barcoded 5' primer and a J-beta primer mix, a second PCR was run for roughly 7 to 11 cycles. TCRdb itself ran the 5' RACE reads through MiXCR, one entry per CDR3 protein. The sample has roughly 1,700,000 distinct CDR3 sequences; 28% are singletons. The source material was blood. The receptors derive from a woman under 40 in good health.

This chain links TRBV7-9 with TRBJ2-1; unclear D gene. Trimming took off 4 bases at V and 10 bases at J, with 23 bases between the two ends. The CDR3 sequence is 16 residues long. The germline V gene has CDR1 SEHNR and CDR2 FQNEAQ (reference sequence). The CDR3: CASSSNRAPSVFEQFF. The DNA of the CDR3 is TGTGCCAGCAGCTCGAATCGGGCCCCTTCCGTCTTCGAGCAGTTCTTC.

This clonotype was counted only a few times. The chain employs TRBV9 and TRBJ2-5, with 9 bases matching TRBD2. V gave up 0 bases and J gave up 5 bases; unmatched junction bases: 5. The CDR3 is made up of 15 amino acids. Germline V gives CDR1 SGDLS, CDR2 YYNGEE. Here the CDR3 reads CASSVETLAGETQYF. In nucleotides, the CDR3 is TGTGCCAGCAGCGTAGAAACCCTAGCGGGGGAGACCCAGTACTTC.

V and J are TRBV5-1 and TRBJ2-7; D gene ambiguous. CDR3 length equals 14 residues. Germline-derived CDR1 and CDR2 are SGHRS and YFSETQ. The V gene lost 3 bases and the J gene lost 5 bases, with 15 bases spanning the gap. This chain's CDR3 is CASSSPGLLDEQYF. The CDR3 DNA follows: TGCGCCAGCAGCTCCCCCGGGTTGCTAGACGAGCAGTACTTC.

As to this clonotype: Since a much larger clone is just one base distant, this may be a read error. The chain joins TRBV6-6 to TRBJ2-6; TRBD1 or TRBD2 may be the D gene (5 bases each). Germline CDR1 is MNHNY and CDR2 is SVGAGI (reference sequence). The CDR3 is 16 amino acids. CDR3 DNA: TGTGCCAGCACCTCACTGGGGACCTCTGGGGGCAACGTCCTGACTTTC. Its translation: CASTSLGTSGGNVLTF.

The V and J genes are TRBV5-4 and TRBJ2-7, with TRBD2 matching 7 bases. Germline CDR1 and CDR2: SGHNT and YYREEE (reference sequence). V trimming: 5 bases; J trimming: 3 bases; junction bases outside the gene matches: 11. The CDR3 covers 15 residues. In DNA form, the CDR3 reads TGTGCCAGCAGGATGACGGGAGGAAAGGACTACGAGCAGTACTTC. It specifies CASRMTGGKDYEQYF.

This clonotype has a count of ten or more. The V call is TRBV29-1, the J call TRBJ2-5; D gene unclear. This CDR3 spans 12 amino acids. From germline, CDR1 is SQVTM and CDR2 ANQGSEA. Trimming shortened V by 4 bases and J by 3 bases, and 9 bases separated the two germline ends. Written as DNA, the CDR3 is TGCAGCGTTGTTGGGTTGAAAGAGACCCAGTACTTC. Translated, it gives CSVVGLKETQYF.

This chain links TRBV7-2 with TRBJ2-7; 11 bases are shared with TRBD2. CDR3 length: 14 residues. J was trimmed by 9 bases and V by 1 base; bases with no gene match: 5. Germline-derived CDR1 and CDR2 are SGHTA and FQGNSA. CDR3 region: CASSLGRGTSGQYF. Written as DNA, the CDR3 is TGTGCCAGCAGCTTAGGTCGTGGGACTAGCGGGCAGTACTTC.

This clonotype was observed at least ten times. The CDR3 nucleotides read TGCGCCAGCAGCTTAAAGGCCCCCTATGGCTACACCTTC. This translates into CASSLKAPYGYTF. This chain links TRBV5-1 with TRBJ1-2; D is uncertain. Trimming stripped 2 bases from V and 4 bases from J, with 9 bases between. Germline CDR1 and CDR2: SGHRS and YFSETQ. This CDR3 is built from 13 residues.

This clonotype was detected only a few times. The rearrangement links TRBV20-1 to TRBJ2-1, with TRBD2 matching 9 bases. The germline V gene encodes CDR1 DFQATT and CDR2 SNEGSKA (reference sequence). The CDR3 contains 17 residues. V shed 6 bases, J shed 6 bases, and the junction held 18 bases outside the gene matches. The CDR3 reads CSAQRGLAGLFFNEQFF. The CDR3 DNA reads TGCAGTGCCCAGAGGGGGCTAGCGGGATTGTTCTTCAATGAGCAGTTCTTC.

The rearrangement joins TRBV12-3 or TRBV12-4 to TRBJ2-3; D unresolved. Trimming left V 2 bases short and J 4 bases short, with 10 bases between. The CDR3 has 14 amino acids. CDR3 in DNA: TGTGCCAGCAGTTTAAGACTTTACCCAGATACGCAGTATTTT. Translating it yields CASSLRLYPDTQYF.

This clonotype came up a few times. The rearrangement joins TRBV14 to TRBJ2-7, with D unresolved. The CDR3 has 14 residues. Between the trimmed V and J ends, which lost 4 bases and 6 bases, there was a span of 16 bases. Germline values: CDR1 SGHDN, CDR2 FVKESK. The CDR3 region is CASSPLFSVREQYF. In DNA form, the CDR3 reads TGTGCCAGCAGCCCCCTTTTCTCCGTGCGCGAGCAGTACTTC.

In its sample, this clonotype was seen a few times. J is TRBJ2-6 and V is TRBV14, with 12 bases that match TRBD1. The CDR3 loop spans 17 amino acids. The V gene end was trimmed by 8 bases and the J gene end by 4 bases; junction bases not matched to a gene: 9. CDR1 and CDR2 from the germline V gene are SGHDN and FVKESK. In DNA form, the CDR3 reads TGTGCCAGCGCACAGGGACAGGGGGCGCTAGGGGCCAACGTCCTGACTTTC. Its protein product is CASAQGQGALGANVLTF.

This clonotype came up a few times. V usage is TRBV2 and J usage is TRBJ1-5; D is undetermined. The germline CDR1 and CDR2 sequences are SNHLY and FYNNEI. V lost 6 bases and J 3 bases, leaving 12 bases between the germline ends. CDR3 length: 14 amino acids. The CDR3 spells CASSADKVNQPQHF. CDR3 sequence (DNA): TGTGCCAGCAGCGCCGACAAAGTCAATCAGCCCCAGCATTTT.

Many counts were recorded for this clonotype. The rearrangement uses TRBV4-1 and TRBJ2-1; D not certain. This CDR3 region has 14 residues. CDR1 is MGHRA, CDR2 YSYEKL, per germline. Trimming removed 1 base at V and 7 bases at J, with 11 bases between. The chain's CDR3 is CASSQVTVQNEQFF. DNA for the CDR3: TGCGCCAGCAGCCAAGTGACCGTACAAAATGAGCAGTTCTTC.